Below, 4 T cell receptor beta chains from the same sample are listed, as sequenced in a study of immune evolution from preneoplasia to lung adenocarcinoma. TCRdb keeps only in-frame clones here, not all; method: immunoSEQ multiplex PCR. In the table there are 9,000 to 10,000 clones, roughly three quarters of which are singletons. Sequenced: FFPE minimally invasive lung adenocarcinoma tissue. The receptors originated from a donor at least 70 years old with lung adenocarcinoma.

The rearrangement uses TRBV19 and TRBJ2-3; D possibly uses TRBD1 or TRBD2 (5 bases each). Germline CDR1 LNHDA, CDR2 SQIVND (reference sequence). Trimming pared 5 bases from V and 0 bases from J, leaving 9 bases between. The CDR3 extends over 14 amino acids. The CDR3 spells CASSRGLSTDTQYF. The DNA for the CDR3 is TGTGCCAGTAGTCGGGGCCTAAGCACAGATACGCAGTATTTT.

The chain couples TRBV28 to TRBJ2-1; unclear D gene. This CDR3 region has 12 residues. The V end was cut by 5 bases, the J end by 8 bases, with 10 bases between. From germline, CDR1 is MDHEN and CDR2 SYDVKM. The CDR3 is CASSVNYYEQFF. CDR3 sequence (DNA): TGTGCCAGCAGTGTCAACTATTATGAGCAGTTCTTC.

The chain recombines TRBV15 with TRBJ2-7, with D unresolved. Trimming cost V 0 bases and J 7 bases, with 16 bases left between them. Germline V CDR1 and CDR2: LNHNV, YYDKDF (reference sequence). The CDR3 consists of 15 residues. The CDR3 DNA is TGTGCCACCAGCAGAGATCTTGGGCAAGGCCTTGAGCAGTACTTC. This codes for CATSRDLGQGLEQYF.

The gene calls are TRBV10-3 and TRBJ2-7; D gene unclear. The CDR3 contains 12 residues. Germline loops: CDR1 ENHRY, CDR2 SYGVKD. Between the trimmed V and J ends, which lost 8 bases and 2 bases, there was a span of 10 bases. The CDR3 reads CAIGDATYEQYF. Written as DNA, the CDR3 is TGTGCCATCGGAGACGCTACCTACGAGCAGTACTTC.